Below, one TCR beta chain is given with its context. Antigen unknown. The method was immunoSEQ multiplex PCR; TCRdb's version includes in-frame clones alone and lacks a portion of them. The sample shows 120,000 to 150,000 clones, about 81% of them seen only once. The sample belongs to a study of T cell responses to AZD1222 COVID-19 vaccine. Study-wide results and limits: It was only five to seven AZD1222 recipients who were seropositive at baseline.

Germline values: CDR1 LNHDA, CDR2 SQIVND (reference sequence). The V and J ends lost 5 bases and 4 bases, in that order; junction bases with no gene match: 8. This CDR3 is 15 amino acids long. The receptor's source is an adult in good health. The chain has TRBV19 and TRBJ2-7; 10 bases are a match to TRBD1. The sample was peripheral blood, taken on day 0 of MenACWY control vaccination. Here the CDR3 reads CASSLGTGVQYEQYF. The CDR3 DNA reads TGTGCCAGTAGTCTCGGGACAGGGGTCCAATACGAGCAGTACTTC.